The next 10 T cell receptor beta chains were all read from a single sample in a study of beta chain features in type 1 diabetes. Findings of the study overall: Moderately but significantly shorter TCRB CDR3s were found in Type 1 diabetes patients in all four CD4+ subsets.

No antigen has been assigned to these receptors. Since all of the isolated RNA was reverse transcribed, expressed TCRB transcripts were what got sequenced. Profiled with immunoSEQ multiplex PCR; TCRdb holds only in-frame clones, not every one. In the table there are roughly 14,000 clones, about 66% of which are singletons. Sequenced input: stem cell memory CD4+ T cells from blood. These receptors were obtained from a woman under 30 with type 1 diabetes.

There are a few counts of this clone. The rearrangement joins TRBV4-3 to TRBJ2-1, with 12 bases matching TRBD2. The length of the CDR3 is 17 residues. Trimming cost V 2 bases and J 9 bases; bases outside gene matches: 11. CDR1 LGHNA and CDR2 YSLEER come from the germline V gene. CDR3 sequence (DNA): TGCGCCAGCAGCCAAACGATGCTTACTAGCGGGAGGTTTGAGCAGTTCTTC. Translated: CASSQTMLTSGRFEQFF.

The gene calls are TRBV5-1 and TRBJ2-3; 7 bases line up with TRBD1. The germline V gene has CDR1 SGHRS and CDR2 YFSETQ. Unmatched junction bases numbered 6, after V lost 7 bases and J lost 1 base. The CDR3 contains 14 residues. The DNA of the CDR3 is TGCGCCAGCTGGGGAGACAGGGGCACAGATACGCAGTATTTT. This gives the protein CASWGDRGTDTQYF.

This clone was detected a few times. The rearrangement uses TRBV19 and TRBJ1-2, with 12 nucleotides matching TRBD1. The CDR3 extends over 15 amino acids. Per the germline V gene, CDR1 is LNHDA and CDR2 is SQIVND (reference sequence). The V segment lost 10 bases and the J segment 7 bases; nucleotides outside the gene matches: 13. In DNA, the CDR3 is TGTGCCACCCGGGACAGGGGGCTTGAGGTCGGTGGCTACACCTTC. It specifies CATRDRGLEVGGYTF.

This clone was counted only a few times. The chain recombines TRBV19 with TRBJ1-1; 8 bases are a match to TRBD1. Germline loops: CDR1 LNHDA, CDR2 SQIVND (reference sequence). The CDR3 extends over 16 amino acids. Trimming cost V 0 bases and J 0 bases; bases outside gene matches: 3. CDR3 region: CASSIEGTGLNTEAFF. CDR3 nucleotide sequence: TGTGCCAGTAGTATAGAAGGGACAGGTTTGAACACTGAAGCTTTCTTT.

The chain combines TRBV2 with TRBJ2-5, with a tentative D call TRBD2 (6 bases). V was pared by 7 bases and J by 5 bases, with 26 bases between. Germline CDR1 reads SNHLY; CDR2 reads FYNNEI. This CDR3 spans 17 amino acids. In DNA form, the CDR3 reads TGTGCCAGCATCCCCGCTGAGGGGACTCCTTCGCTGGAGACCCAGTACTTC. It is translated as CASIPAEGTPSLETQYF.

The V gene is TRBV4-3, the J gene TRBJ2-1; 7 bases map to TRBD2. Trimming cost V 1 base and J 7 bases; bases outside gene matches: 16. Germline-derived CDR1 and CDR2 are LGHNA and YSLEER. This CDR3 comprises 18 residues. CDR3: CASSQGGWGSGLTNEQFF. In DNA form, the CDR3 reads TGCGCCAGCAGCCAAGGCGGGTGGGGTAGCGGGCTTACGAATGAGCAGTTCTTC.

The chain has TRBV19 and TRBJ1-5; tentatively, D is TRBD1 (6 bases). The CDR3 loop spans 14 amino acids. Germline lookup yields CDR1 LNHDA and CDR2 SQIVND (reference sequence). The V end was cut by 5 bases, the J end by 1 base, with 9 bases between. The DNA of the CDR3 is TGTGCCAGTAGTGTGACAGGAAGCAATCAGCCCCAGCATTTT. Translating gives CASSVTGSNQPQHF.

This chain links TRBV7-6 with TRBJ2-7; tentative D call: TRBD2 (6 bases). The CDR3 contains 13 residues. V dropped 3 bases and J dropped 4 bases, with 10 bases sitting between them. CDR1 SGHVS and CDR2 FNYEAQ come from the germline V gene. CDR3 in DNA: TGTGCCAGCAGCTTGGAGGGACCATACGAGCAGTACTTC. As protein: CASSLEGPYEQYF.

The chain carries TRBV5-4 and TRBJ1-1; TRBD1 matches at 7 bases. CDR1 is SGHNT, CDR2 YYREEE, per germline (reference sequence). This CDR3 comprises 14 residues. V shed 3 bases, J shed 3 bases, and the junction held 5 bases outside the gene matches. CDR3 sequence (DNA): TGTGCCAGCAGCTCCTTAGACAGGGACACTGAAGCTTTCTTT. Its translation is CASSSLDRDTEAFF.

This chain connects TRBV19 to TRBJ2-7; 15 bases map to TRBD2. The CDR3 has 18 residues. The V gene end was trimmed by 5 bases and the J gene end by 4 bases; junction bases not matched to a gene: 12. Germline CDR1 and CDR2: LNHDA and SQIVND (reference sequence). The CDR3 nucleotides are TGTGCCAGTAGTGAAGTTTTTGGGACTAGCGGGAGGCCTTACGAGCAGTACTTC. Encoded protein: CASSEVFGTSGRPYEQYF.